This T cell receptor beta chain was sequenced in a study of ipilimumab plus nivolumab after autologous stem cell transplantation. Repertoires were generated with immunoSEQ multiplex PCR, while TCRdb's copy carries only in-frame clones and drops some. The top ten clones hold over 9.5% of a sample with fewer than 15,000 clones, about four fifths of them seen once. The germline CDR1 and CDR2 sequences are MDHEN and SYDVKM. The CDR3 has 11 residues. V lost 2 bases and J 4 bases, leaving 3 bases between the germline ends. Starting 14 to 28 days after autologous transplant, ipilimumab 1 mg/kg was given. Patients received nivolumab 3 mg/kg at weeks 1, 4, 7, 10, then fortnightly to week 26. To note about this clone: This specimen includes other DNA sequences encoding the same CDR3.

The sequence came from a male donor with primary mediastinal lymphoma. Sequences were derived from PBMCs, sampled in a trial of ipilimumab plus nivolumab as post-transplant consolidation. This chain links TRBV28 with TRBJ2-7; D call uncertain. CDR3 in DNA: TGTGCCAGCAGTTTAGGTTACGAGCAGTACTTC. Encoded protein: CASSLGYEQYF.